The 21 T cell receptor beta chains below were found in one sample sequenced in a study of post-analysis software for immune sequencing data. Broader study findings: A few TRBV segments occurring more often in patients than controls included TRBV5-6, TRBV5-1 and TRBV20-1.

Libraries were made from TCR beta cDNA, and they carried unique molecular identifiers. TCRdb independently ran MiXCR on the PCR reads; one entry per CDR3 protein. Among about half a million distinct CDR3 sequences listed, less than 40% were seen once. Antigens of these TCRs are unknown. The specimen sequenced was blood. Receptors were obtained from a girl aged 2-17 years with multiple sclerosis.

The V and J genes are TRBV4-1 and TRBJ2-1; D perhaps matches TRBD1 (7 bases). This CDR3 contains 20 residues. From germline, CDR1 is MGHRA and CDR2 YSYEKL. V shed 0 bases and J shed 3 bases, with 24 bases lying between them. As DNA, the CDR3 is TGCGCCAGCAGCCAAGATTTGGGCGGAGGGGGCTTTGGCTTCTACAATGAGCAGTTCTTC. Encoded protein: CASSQDLGGGGFGFYNEQFF.

The chain employs TRBV10-3 and TRBJ2-5; 10 positions agree with TRBD1. The end of the DNA fits TRBJ2-7 better, so the J call may be wrong. The CDR3 is 15 residues long. CDR1 and CDR2 (germline): ENHRY, SYGVKD. Here the CDR3 reads CAISARQGASGEQYF. The CDR3 nucleotides are TGTGCCATCAGTGCAAGACAGGGGGCGTCCGGCGAGCAGTACTTC.

This clonotype was detected once. The chain has TRBV20-1 and TRBJ2-5, with 8 bases that match TRBD2. Germline loops: CDR1 DFQATT, CDR2 SNEGSKA (reference sequence). This CDR3 spans 14 amino acids. The junction had 18 bases not matched to a gene; V was cut back by 7 bases and J by 11 bases. This CDR3 is CSVPVGTRINEQYF. DNA of the CDR3: TGCAGTGTGCCGGTTGGGACTAGAATCAATGAGCAGTACTTC.

The V and J genes are TRBV5-5 and TRBJ1-2; maybe TRBD1 (5 bases). The V gene's germline CDR1 is SGHKS and CDR2 YYEKEE (reference sequence). V was clipped by 0 bases and J by 7 bases, with 10 bases between them. CDR3 length equals 13 residues. The CDR3 DNA reads TGTGCCAGCAGCTTGGGTCGGGGACGTGGCTACACCTTC. This gives the protein CASSLGRGRGYTF.

A few counts support this clonotype. This chain connects TRBV7-8 to TRBJ2-3; D ambiguous. The germline V and J ends were trimmed by 1 base and 4 bases, with 18 bases remaining between them. Germline V CDR1 and CDR2: SGHVS, FQNEAQ. This CDR3 is built from 17 residues. The CDR3 region has the DNA TGTGCCAGCAGCTTAGGGCCCCCCGACACCTTGGCAGATACGCAGTATTTT. This codes for CASSLGPPDTLADTQYF.

This clonotype showed up just once. This chain uses TRBV20-1 with TRBJ1-5; possibly TRBD1 for D (6 bases). The CDR3 is made up of 13 amino acids. Germline V gene lookup returns CDR1 DFQATT and CDR2 SNEGSKA (reference sequence). Trimming left V 7 bases short and J 4 bases short, with 14 bases between. The chain's CDR3 is CSVFQQGNQPQHF. The DNA of the CDR3 is TGCAGTGTCTTCCAGCAGGGGAATCAGCCCCAGCATTTT.

This clonotype has more than one count but fewer than ten. This chain connects TRBV7-2 to TRBJ2-7, with 9 positions matching TRBD1. The CDR3 is 15 residues long. Germline values: CDR1 SGHTA, CDR2 FQGNSA. V lost 7 bases and J lost 1; bases outside the gene matches: 8. The CDR3 spells CASTLGQGLSYEQYF. CDR3 nucleotides: TGTGCCAGCACCTTGGGACAGGGACTTTCCTACGAGCAGTACTTC. The entire variable domain, with the rest obtained from reference TRBV7-2 and TRBJ2-7, is as follows: GAGVSQSPSNKVTEKGKDVELRCDPISGHTALYWYRQSLGQGLEFLIYFQGNSAPDKSGLPSDRFSAERTGGSVSTLTIQRTQQEDSAVYLCASTLGQGLSYEQYFGPGTRLTVT.

The chain employs TRBV12-5 and TRBJ2-3; 8 nucleotides agree with TRBD2. Trimming took 5 bases from V and 2 from J; bases not matched to a gene: 6. The germline V gene has CDR1 LGHNT and CDR2 FRNRAP. This CDR3 is 15 amino acids long. The chain's CDR3 is CASGPGGPDTDTQYF. Here the CDR3 DNA reads TGTGCTAGTGGTCCGGGGGGGCCTGACACAGATACGCAGTATTTT.

This clonotype was seen a few times. V usage is TRBV5-1 and J usage is TRBJ2-1; D is perhaps TRBD1 (5 bases). The germline gives CDR1 SGHRS, CDR2 YFSETQ. The CDR3 runs to 15 residues. Trimming removed 4 bases at V and 2 bases at J, with 13 bases between. The CDR3 loop reads CASSPAGNTYNEQFF. As DNA, the CDR3 is TGCGCCAGCAGCCCAGCAGGGAACACCTACAATGAGCAGTTCTTC.

This clonotype showed up just a few times. V is TRBV12-3 or TRBV12-4 and J is TRBJ2-7; 7 bases agree with TRBD1. CDR3 length equals 12 residues. V lost 5 bases and J lost 5; bases outside the gene matches: 3. The CDR3 DNA sequence: TGTGCCAGCAGTGACACAGGGGACGAGCAGTACTTC. Translation: CASSDTGDEQYF.

The chain recombines TRBV20-1 with TRBJ1-6, with TRBD1 as a possible D gene (5 bases). Deletions cut 3 bases from V and 8 bases from J, with 14 bases between. Germline V lookup: CDR1 DFQATT, CDR2 SNEGSKA (reference sequence). The CDR3 has 14 residues. The CDR3 region has the DNA TGCAGTGCTAGTAGTGGGACCCCGGATTCACCCCTCCACTTT. Protein sequence: CSASSGTPDSPLHF.

This clonotype has more than one count but fewer than ten. The gene calls are TRBV20-1 and TRBJ2-5; TRBD2 agrees at 7 bases. This CDR3 spans 16 amino acids. V lost 3 bases to trimming and J lost 4 bases; unmatched junction nucleotides: 14. Looked up from germline, CDR1 is DFQATT and CDR2 is SNEGSKA (reference sequence). The CDR3, as DNA: TGCAGTGCTAGTACGGCGCACCCAGGGAGGGGAGAGACCCAGTACTTC. Protein sequence: CSASTAHPGRGETQYF.

This clonotype was detected a few times. This chain connects TRBV29-1 to TRBJ1-2, with 9 bases fitting TRBD1. There are 13 residues in the CDR3. In germline, CDR1 is SQVTM, CDR2 ANQGSEA. Trimming took 3 bases from V and 8 from J; bases not matched to a gene: 7. In nucleotides, the CDR3 is TGCAGCGTTGAGGACAGGGGTTTGAGGGGCTACACCTTC. Amino acid sequence: CSVEDRGLRGYTF.

This clonotype was detected a few times. CDR3 residues: CASSLGQGSVSYEQYF. The CDR3 DNA reads TGCGCCAGCAGCTTGGGACAGGGTTCAGTATCCTACGAGCAGTACTTC. This rearrangement joins TRBV5-1 to TRBJ2-7; 7 bases align to TRBD1. CDR1 and CDR2 from the germline V gene are SGHRS and YFSETQ. This CDR3 spans 16 amino acids. Trimming at V came to 0 bases and at J to 1 base, leaving 7 bases not matched to a gene.

The CDR3 reads CASSLVGQNTGELFF. CDR3 DNA: TGCGCCAGCAGCTTGGTAGGGCAGAACACCGGGGAGCTGTTTTTT. The V call is TRBV5-1, the J call TRBJ2-2; unclear D gene. This CDR3 is 15 amino acids long. Trimming cost V 0 bases and J 1 base, with 7 bases left between them. Germline-derived CDR1 and CDR2 are SGHRS and YFSETQ.

The chain has TRBV10-3 and TRBJ2-5; D may be TRBD1 or TRBD2 (5 bases each). The germline gives CDR1 ENHRY, CDR2 SYGVKD. V lost 4 bases and J lost 5, with 11 bases in between. The CDR3 length is 13 residues. The DNA of the CDR3 is TGTGCCATCAGTGGAGGGGTTGTGGAGACCCAGTACTTC. Protein product: CAISGGVVETQYF.

The chain uses TRBV12-5 and TRBJ2-1; 8 bases are a match to TRBD2. Matching the DNA end better, TRBJ2-7 makes the J call doubtful. CDR3 length: 20 residues. CDR1 is LGHNT, CDR2 FRNRAP, per germline. The CDR3 here is CASGLVRAGGLLSSYNEQYF. CDR3 coding DNA: TGTGCTAGTGGTTTGGTAAGGGCGGGGGGCCTCTTGAGCTCCTACAATGAGCAGTACTTC.

The gene calls are TRBV6-6 and TRBJ2-3; no reliable D call. The CDR3 is 13 amino acids. Trimming cost V 2 bases and J 6 bases, with 9 bases left between them. The V gene's germline CDR1 is MNHNY and CDR2 SVGAGI (reference sequence). CDR3 DNA: TGTGCCAGCAGTTACATGGTTGGCGATACGCAGTATTTT. Translating it yields CASSYMVGDTQYF.

The V and J genes are TRBV10-3 and TRBJ2-1; 10 nucleotides match TRBD1. The CDR3 contains 14 residues. Trimming at V came to 10 bases and at J to 7 bases, leaving 10 bases not matched to a gene. Germline V lookup: CDR1 ENHRY, CDR2 SYGVKD. The CDR3 nucleotides are TGTGCCACCGCGGGGGACAGGGGAAGGAATGAGCAGTTCTTC. It codes for CATAGDRGRNEQFF.

The V gene is TRBV6-2 or TRBV6-3, the J gene TRBJ2-7, with TRBD1 as a possible D gene (5 bases). Trimming took 6 bases from V and 2 from J, leaving 14 bases between them. The germline V gene has CDR1 MNHEY and CDR2 SVGEGT. This CDR3 comprises 14 residues. This chain's CDR3 is CASRTVLAPYEQYF. The CDR3 nucleotides read TGTGCCAGCAGGACAGTCCTTGCCCCCTACGAGCAGTACTTC.

In its sample, this clonotype was seen a few times. The rearrangement uses TRBV5-1 and TRBJ2-3; D not resolved. V was clipped by 0 bases and J by 5 bases, with 7 bases between them. CDR3 size: 13 residues. Per germline, CDR1 SGHRS and CDR2 YFSETQ. The CDR3 sequence: CASSLEGRDTQYF. CDR3 sequence (DNA): TGCGCCAGCAGCTTGGAGGGCAGAGATACGCAGTATTTT. The full variable domain, its missing parts supplied by reference TRBV5-1 and TRBJ2-3, is KAGVTQTPRYLIKTRGQQVTLSCSPISGHRSVSWYQQTPGQGLQFLFEYFSETQRNKGNFPGRFSGRQFSNSRSEMNVSTLELGDSALYLCASSLEGRDTQYFGPGTRLTVL.